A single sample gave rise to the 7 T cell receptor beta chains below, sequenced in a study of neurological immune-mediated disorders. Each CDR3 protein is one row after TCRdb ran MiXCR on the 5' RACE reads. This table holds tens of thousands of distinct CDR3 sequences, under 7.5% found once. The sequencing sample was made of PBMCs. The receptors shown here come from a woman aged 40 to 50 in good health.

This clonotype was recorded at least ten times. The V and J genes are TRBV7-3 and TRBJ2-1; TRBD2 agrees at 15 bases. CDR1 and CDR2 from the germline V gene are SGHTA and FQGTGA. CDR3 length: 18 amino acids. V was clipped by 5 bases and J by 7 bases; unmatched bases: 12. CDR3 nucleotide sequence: TGTGCCAGCAGCATCCCTGGACTAGCGGGAGGGGGGTCAAATGAGCAGTTCTTC. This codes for CASSIPGLAGGGSNEQFF.

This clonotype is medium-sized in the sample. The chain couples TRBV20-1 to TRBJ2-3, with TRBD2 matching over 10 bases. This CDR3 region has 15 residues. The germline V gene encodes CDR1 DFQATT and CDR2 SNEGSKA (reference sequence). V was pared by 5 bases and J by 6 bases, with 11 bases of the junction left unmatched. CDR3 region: CSAGVPSGGTDTQYF. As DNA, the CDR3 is TGCAGTGCTGGGGTCCCTAGCGGGGGTACGGATACGCAGTATTTT.

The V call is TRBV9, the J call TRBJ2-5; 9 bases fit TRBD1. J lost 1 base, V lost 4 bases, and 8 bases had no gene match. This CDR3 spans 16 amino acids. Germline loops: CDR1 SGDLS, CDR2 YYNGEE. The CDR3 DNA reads TGTGCCAGCAGCTATCTCTCACAGGGGGCCCAAGAGACCCAGTACTTC. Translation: CASSYLSQGAQETQYF.

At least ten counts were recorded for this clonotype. This CDR3 reads CAISGGQRNSPLHF. The CDR3 bases are TGTGCCATCAGTGGCGGACAGAGGAATTCACCCCTCCACTTT. The rearrangement links TRBV10-3 to TRBJ1-6; D may be TRBD1 (6 bases). The CDR3 contains 14 residues. Per germline, CDR1 ENHRY and CDR2 SYGVKD. The germline V and J ends were trimmed by 4 bases and 7 bases, with 11 bases remaining between them.

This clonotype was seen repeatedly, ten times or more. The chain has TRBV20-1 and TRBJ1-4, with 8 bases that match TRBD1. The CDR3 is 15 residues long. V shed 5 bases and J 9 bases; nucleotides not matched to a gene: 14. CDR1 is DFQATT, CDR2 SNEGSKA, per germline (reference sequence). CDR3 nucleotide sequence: TGCAGTGCTGGGGAAGGACAGGGTACATCCCAAAAACTGTTTTTT. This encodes CSAGEGQGTSQKLFF.

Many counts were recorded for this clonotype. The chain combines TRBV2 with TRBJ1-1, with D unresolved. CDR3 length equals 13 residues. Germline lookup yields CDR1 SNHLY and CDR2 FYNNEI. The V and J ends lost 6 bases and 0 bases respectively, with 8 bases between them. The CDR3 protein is CASREGLNTEAFF. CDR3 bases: TGTGCCAGCAGGGAGGGCTTGAACACTGAAGCTTTCTTT.

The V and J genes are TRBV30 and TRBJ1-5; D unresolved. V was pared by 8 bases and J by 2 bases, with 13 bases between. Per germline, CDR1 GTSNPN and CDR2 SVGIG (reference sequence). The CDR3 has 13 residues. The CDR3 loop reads CAQSHGGNQPQHF. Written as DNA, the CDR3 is TGTGCCCAGAGCCATGGAGGCAATCAGCCCCAGCATTTT. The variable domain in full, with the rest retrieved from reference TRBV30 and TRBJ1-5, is SQTIHQWPATLVQPVGSPLSLECTVEGTSNPNLYWYRQAAGRGLQLLFYSVGIGQISSEVPQNLSASRPQDRQFILSSKKLLLSDSGFYLCAQSHGGNQPQHFGDGTRLSIL.